The sequence of this TCR beta chain was determined in a study of T cell responses to AZD1222 COVID-19 vaccine. The data were produced by immunoSEQ multiplex PCR, yet TCRdb's version contains in-frame clones alone and is incomplete. The data contain 150,000 or so clones, about nine tenths of them singletons. Trimming removed 10 bases at V and 1 base at J, with 10 bases between. The CDR3 is 12 residues long. Findings and caveats of the study: Spike-spanning, vaccine-associated CD4 TCRs were dominant at 160-218 and 743-854. Spike-specific TCR breadth and depth both grew after two AZD1222 doses. The study sampled repertoires only after the peak T cell response. Among spike-specific TCRs, nearly half reportedly target unmutated variant regions.

This clone was recorded once. Antigen specificity is unknown. V gene TRBV12-3 or TRBV12-4 combines with J gene TRBJ1-1; no reliable D call. The sequences come from peripheral blood, collected 28 days after the second AZD1222 dose. The sequence derives from an adult who received the AZD1222 COVID-19 vaccine. This CDR3 reads CAIGPSNTEAFF. CDR3 nucleotide sequence: TGTGCCATCGGACCCTCGAACACTGAAGCTTTCTTT.